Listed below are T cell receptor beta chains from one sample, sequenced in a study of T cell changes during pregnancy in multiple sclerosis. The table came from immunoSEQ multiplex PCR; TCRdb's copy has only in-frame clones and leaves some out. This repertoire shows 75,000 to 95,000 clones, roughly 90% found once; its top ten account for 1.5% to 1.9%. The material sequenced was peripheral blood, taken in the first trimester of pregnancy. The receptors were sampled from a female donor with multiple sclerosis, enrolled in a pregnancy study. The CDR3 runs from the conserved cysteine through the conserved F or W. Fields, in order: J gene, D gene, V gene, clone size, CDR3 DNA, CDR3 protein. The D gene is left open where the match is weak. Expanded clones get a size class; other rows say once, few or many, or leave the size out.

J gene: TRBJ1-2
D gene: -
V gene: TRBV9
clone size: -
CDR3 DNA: TGTGCCAGCAGCCCAATACAGGGCTCGATGGGTGGCTACACCTTC
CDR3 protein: CASSPIQGSMGGYTF

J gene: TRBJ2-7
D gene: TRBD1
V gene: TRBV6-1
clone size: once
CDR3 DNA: TGTGCCAGCAGTGCTCTAGGGACAGGGAGTCTCGAGCAGTACTTC
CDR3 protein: CASSALGTGSLEQYF

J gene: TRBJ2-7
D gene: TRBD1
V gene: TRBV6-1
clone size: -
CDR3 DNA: TGTGCCACCAAGCGGACAGGGACCTACGAGCAGTACTTC
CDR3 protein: CATKRTGTYEQYF

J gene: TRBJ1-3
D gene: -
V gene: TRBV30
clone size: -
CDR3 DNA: TGTGCCTGGACACCCGTAAGATTAGTAACTGGAAACACCATATATTTT
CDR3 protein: CAWTPVRLVTGNTIYF

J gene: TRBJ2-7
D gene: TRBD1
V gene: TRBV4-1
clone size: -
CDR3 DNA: TGCGCCAGCAGCCAGTTGGACAGGGACTACGAGCAGTACTTC
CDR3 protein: CASSQLDRDYEQYF

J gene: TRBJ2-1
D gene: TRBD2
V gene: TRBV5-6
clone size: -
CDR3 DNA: TGTGCCAGCAGCATGGGACTAGCGGGAGTGGGTGAGCAGTTCTTC
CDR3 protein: CASSMGLAGVGEQFF

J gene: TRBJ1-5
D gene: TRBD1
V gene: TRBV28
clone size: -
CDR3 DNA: TGTGCCAGCAGTCCCCTACCCCGGACAGGGGGAATTCAGCCCCAGCATTTT
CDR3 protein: CASSPLPRTGGIQPQHF

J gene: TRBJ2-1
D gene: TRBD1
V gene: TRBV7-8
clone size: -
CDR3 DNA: TGTGCCAGCAGCTTAGGGGGGACAGGTGACAATGAGCAGTTCTTC
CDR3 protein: CASSLGGTGDNEQFF

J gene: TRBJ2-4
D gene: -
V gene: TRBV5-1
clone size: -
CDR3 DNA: TGCGCCAGCAGCTTGGGGCTAGCCAAAAACATTCAGTACTTC
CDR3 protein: CASSLGLAKNIQYF

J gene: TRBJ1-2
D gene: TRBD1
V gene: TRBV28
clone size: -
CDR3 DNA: TGTGCCAGCAGTTTCCAAGGACAGGGGGCGCTTGGCTACACCTTC
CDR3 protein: CASSFQGQGALGYTF

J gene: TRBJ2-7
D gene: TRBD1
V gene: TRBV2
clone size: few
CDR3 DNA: TGTGCCAGCAGGTCCGGACAGGGGAATGAGCAGTACTTC
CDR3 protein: CASRSGQGNEQYF

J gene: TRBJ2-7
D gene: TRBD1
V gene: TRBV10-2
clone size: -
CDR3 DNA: TGCGCCAGCGAACAGGGGGCGGGGGAGCAGTACTTC
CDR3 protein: CASEQGAGEQYF

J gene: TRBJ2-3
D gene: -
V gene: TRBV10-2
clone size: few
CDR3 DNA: TGCGCCAGCAGTGGGGATAGAGGAGGGCTCACAGATACGCAGTATTTT
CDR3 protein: CASSGDRGGLTDTQYF

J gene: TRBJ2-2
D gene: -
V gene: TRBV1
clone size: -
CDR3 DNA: TGCACCAGCAGCTCGCGGACTAGGATTGACACCGGGGAGCTGTTTTTT
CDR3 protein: CTSSSRTRIDTGELFF

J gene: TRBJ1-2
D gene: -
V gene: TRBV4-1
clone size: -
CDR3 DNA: TGCGCCAGCAGCCAACTTCGGGGGGGAGGCTATGGCTACACCTTC
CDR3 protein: CASSQLRGGGYGYTF

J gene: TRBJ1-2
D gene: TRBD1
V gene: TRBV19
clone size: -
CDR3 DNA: TGTGCCAGTAGGTTGACAGGGAGAGGCGAATACGGCTACACCTTC
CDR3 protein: CASRLTGRGEYGYTF

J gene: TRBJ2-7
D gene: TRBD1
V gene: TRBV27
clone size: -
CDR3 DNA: TGTGCCAGCAGCTCCCCCGGGACAGGGGGTTACGAGCAGTACTTC
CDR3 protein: CASSSPGTGGYEQYF

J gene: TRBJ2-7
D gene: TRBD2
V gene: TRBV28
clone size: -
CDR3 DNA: TGTGCCAGCAGTCCACCGAATCTAGCGGGAGGGGACCGCGAGCAGTACTTC
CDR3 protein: CASSPPNLAGGDREQYF

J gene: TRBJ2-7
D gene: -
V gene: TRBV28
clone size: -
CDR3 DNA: TGTGCCAGCAGGGGGGAGGGGGACCTACCGAGTTACGAGCAGTACTTC
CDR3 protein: CASRGEGDLPSYEQYF

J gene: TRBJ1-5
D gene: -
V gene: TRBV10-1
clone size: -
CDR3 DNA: TGCGCCAGCAGTGAGACCCCTGTTCAGAGCAATCAGCCCCAGCATTTT
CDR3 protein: CASSETPVQSNQPQHF

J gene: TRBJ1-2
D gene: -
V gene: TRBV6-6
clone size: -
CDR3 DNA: TGTGCCAGCAGTTACGTAGATGGCTACACCTTC
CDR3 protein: CASSYVDGYTF

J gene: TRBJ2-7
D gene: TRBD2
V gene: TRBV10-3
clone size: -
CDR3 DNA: TGTGCCATCAGCGGACTAGCGGGAGTCAACGAGCAGTACTTC
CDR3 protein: CAISGLAGVNEQYF

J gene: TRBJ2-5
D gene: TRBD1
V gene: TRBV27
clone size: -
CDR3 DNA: TGTGCCAGCAGGAGGACAGGGGCAATGAAGACCCAGTACTTC
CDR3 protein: CASRRTGAMKTQYF

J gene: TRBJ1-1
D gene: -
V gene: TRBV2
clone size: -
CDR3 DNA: TGTGCCAGGGAAGGGACATCGAACACTGAAGCTTTCTTT
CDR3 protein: CAREGTSNTEAFF

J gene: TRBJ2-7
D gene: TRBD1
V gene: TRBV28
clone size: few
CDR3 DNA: TGTGCCAGCAGTTTGGGACAGAGCTCCTACGAGCAGTACTTC
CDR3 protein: CASSLGQSSYEQYF

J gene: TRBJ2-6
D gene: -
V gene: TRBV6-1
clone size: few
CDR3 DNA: TGTGCCAGCAGTGAAGACAACTCTGGGGCCAACGTCCTGACTTTC
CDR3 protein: CASSEDNSGANVLTF

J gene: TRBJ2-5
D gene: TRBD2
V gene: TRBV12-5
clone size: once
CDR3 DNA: TGTGCTAGTGGTTTAGCGTCCGGGGAGGGGACCCAGTACTTC
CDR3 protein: CASGLASGEGTQYF

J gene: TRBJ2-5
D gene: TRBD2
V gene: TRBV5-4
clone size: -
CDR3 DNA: TGTGCCAGCAGCTTGGACCCTCTAGCGGGAGTAGAGACCCAGTACTTC
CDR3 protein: CASSLDPLAGVETQYF

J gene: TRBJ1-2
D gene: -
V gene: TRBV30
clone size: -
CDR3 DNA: TGTGCCTGGAGGGGGTATAGGGGTCTCGGGGGCTACACCTTC
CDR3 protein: CAWRGYRGLGGYTF

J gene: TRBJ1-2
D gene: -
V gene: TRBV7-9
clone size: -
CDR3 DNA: TGTGCCAGCAGCTTTGGAGGTGGTGCGGTGGCTAACTATGGCTACACCTTC
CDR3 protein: CASSFGGGAVANYGYTF

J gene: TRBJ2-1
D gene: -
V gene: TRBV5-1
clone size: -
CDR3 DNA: TGCGCCAGCAGCTCGGAGGGTCGGACGTCCCCCTACAATGAGCAGTTCTTC
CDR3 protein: CASSSEGRTSPYNEQFF

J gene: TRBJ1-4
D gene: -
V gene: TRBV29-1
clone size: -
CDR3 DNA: TGCAGCGTTCCGGCGGGGGGCGCTTCTAATGAAAAACTGTTTTTT
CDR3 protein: CSVPAGGASNEKLFF

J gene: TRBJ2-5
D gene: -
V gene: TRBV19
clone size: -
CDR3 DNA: TGTGCCAGTAGTACCAACGTAGTCCAAGAGACCCAGTACTTC
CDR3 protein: CASSTNVVQETQYF

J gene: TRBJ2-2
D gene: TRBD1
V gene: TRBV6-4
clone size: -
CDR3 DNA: TGTGCCAGCAGTCCACAGGGGGCAGGCACCGGGGAGCTGTTTTTT
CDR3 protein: CASSPQGAGTGELFF

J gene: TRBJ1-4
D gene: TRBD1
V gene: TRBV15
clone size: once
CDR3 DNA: TGTGCCACCGGGGCCGGGACAGGGGACCTTAATGAAAAACTGTTTTTT
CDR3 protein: CATGAGTGDLNEKLFF

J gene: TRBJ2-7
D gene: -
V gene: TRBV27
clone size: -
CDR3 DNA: TGTGCCAGCAGTTCTTACTACGAGCAGTACTTC
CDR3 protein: CASSSYYEQYF

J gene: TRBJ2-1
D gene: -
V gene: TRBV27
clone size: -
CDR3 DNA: TGTGCCAGCAGTTGGACAGCCGGGACCTACAATGAGCAGTTCTTC
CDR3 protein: CASSWTAGTYNEQFF

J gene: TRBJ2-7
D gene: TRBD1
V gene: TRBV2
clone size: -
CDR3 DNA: TGTGCCAGCAGTGGGACAGGGAGTTACGAGCAGTACTTC
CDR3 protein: CASSGTGSYEQYF

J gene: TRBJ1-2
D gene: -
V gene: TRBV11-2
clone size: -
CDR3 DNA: TGTGCCAGCAGCTCTCCTAATTATGGCTACACCTTC
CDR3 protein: CASSSPNYGYTF

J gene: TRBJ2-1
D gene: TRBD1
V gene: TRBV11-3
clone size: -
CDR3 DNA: TGTGCCAGCAGCCCCGGGACAGGGTTCACGAATGAGCAGTTCTTC
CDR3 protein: CASSPGTGFTNEQFF

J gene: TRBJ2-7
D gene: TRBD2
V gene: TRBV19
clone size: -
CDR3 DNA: TGTGCCAGTAGTATCGGCGGGAGGGCCTCCTACGAGCAGTACTTC
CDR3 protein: CASSIGGRASYEQYF

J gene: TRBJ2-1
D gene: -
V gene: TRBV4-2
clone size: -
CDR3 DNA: TGTGCCAGCAGCCAAGATCAAGCTGAGCAGTTCTTC
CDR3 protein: CASSQDQAEQFF

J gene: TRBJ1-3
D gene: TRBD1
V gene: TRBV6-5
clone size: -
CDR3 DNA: TGTGCCAGCAGGCCAGGGGGCAAAAACACCATATATTTT
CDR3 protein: CASRPGGKNTIYF

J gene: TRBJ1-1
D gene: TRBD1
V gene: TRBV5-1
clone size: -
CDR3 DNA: TGCGCCAGCAGAGCAGGGGGGCTCGAGGACACTGAAGCTTTCTTT
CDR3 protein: CASRAGGLEDTEAFF

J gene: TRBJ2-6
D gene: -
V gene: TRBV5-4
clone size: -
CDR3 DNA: TGTGCCAGCAGCCACGGTGGGGGCCCCTCTGGGGCCAACGTCCTGACTTTC
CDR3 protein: CASSHGGGPSGANVLTF

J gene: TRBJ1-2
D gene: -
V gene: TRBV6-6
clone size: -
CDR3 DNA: TGTGCCAGCAGTTCTCAGGTTTCGGGCTACACCTTC
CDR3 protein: CASSSQVSGYTF

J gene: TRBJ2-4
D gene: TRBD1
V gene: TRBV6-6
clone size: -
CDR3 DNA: TGTGCCAGCAGTACAGGGGGTCTAGCCAAAAACATTCAGTACTTC
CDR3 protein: CASSTGGLAKNIQYF

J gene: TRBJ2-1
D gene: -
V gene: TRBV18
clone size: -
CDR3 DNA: TGTGCCAGCTCACCAGGTACGGTCCTTTATGAGCAGTTCTTC
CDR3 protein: CASSPGTVLYEQFF

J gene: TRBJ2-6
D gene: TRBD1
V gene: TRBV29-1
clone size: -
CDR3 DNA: TGCAGCGTTGCTGGAGACAGGGGCTCTGGGGCCAACGTCCTGACTTTC
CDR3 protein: CSVAGDRGSGANVLTF

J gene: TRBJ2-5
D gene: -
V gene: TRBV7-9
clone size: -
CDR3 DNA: TGTGCCAGCAGCCAGGACAAGCTGGTAGAGACCCAGTACTTC
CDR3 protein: CASSQDKLVETQYF

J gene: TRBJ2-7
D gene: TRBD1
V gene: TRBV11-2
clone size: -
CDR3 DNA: TGTGCCAGCAGCTTGACAGGGGGCTCCTACGAGCAGTACTTC
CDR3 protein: CASSLTGGSYEQYF

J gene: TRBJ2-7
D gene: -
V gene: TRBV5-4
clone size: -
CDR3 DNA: TGTGCCAGCAGCTTGGAAGGGGGAGTACCAGGGTCTACCCCCTACGAGCAGTACTTC
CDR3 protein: CASSLEGGVPGSTPYEQYF

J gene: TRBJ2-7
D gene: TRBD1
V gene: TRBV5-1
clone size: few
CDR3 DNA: TGCGCCAGCAGCATAGACAGGGCTTACGAGCAGTACTTC
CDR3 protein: CASSIDRAYEQYF

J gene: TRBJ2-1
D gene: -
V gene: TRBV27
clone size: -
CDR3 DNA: TGTGCCAGCAGGACCAGCGGATCCTACAATGAGCAGTTCTTC
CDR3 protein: CASRTSGSYNEQFF

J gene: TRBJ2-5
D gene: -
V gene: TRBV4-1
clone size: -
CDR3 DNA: TGCGCCAGCAGCCAAGGGTTTCCGGGACTGGTGACCCAGTACTTC
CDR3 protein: CASSQGFPGLVTQYF

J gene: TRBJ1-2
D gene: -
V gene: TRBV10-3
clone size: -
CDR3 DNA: TGTGCCATCAATGCTCGGGAGGGTTCGGACGGCTACACCTTC
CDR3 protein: CAINAREGSDGYTF